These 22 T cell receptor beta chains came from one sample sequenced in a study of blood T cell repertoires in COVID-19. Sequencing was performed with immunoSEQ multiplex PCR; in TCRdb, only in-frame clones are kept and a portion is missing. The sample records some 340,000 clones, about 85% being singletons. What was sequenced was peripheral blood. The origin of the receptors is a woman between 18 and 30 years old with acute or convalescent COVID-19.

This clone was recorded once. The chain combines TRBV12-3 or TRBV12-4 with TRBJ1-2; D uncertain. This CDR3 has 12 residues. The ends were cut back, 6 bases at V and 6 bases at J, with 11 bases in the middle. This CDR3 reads CASSFRGNGYTF. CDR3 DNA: TGTGCCAGCAGCTTCCGAGGGAATGGCTACACCTTC.

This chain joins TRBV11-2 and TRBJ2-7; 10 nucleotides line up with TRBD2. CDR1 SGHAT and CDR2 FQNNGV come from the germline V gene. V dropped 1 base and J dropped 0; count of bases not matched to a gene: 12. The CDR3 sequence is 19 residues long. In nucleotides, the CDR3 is TGTGCCAGCAGCTTAGTTTATCCAGCGGGGGGGCCGAGCTCCTACGAGCAGTACTTC. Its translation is CASSLVYPAGGPSSYEQYF.

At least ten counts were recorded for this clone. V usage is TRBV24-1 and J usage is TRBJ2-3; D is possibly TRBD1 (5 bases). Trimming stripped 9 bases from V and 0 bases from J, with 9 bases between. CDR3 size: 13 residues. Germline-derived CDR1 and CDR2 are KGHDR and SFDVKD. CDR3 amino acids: CATSGSSTDTQYF. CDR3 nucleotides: TGTGCCACCTCAGGGTCTAGCACAGATACGCAGTATTTT.

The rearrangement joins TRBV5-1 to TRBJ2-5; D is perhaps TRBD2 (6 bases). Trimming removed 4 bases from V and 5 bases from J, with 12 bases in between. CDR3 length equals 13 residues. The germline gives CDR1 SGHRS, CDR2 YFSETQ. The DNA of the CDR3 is TGCGCCAGCAGCGCCGGGACTTCGGAGACCCAGTACTTC. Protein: CASSAGTSETQYF.

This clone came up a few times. The CDR3 DNA reads TGTGCCAGCAGTTTTTCCCGGGGGAGCCTTTTCTACGAGCAGTACTTC. Protein: CASSFSRGSLFYEQYF. V gene TRBV28 combines with J gene TRBJ2-7; a weak D match, TRBD2 (6 bases). Between the trimmed V and J ends, which lost 3 bases and 3 bases, there was a span of 18 bases. In germline, CDR1 is MDHEN, CDR2 SYDVKM. The CDR3 consists of 16 residues.

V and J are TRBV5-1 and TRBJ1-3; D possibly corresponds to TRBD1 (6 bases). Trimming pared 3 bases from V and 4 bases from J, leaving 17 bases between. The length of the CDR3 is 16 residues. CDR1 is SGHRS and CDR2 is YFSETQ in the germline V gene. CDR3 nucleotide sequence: TGCGCCAGCAGCTCGAGGGCTAGACAGGAAGGAAACACCATATATTTT. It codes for CASSSRARQEGNTIYF.

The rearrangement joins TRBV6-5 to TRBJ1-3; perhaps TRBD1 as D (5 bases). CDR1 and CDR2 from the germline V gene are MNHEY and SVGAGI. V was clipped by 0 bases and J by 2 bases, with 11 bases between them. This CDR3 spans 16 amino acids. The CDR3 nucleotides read TGTGCCAGCAGTTACTCGCGGGGGTGGACTGGAAACACCATATATTTT. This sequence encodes CASSYSRGWTGNTIYF.

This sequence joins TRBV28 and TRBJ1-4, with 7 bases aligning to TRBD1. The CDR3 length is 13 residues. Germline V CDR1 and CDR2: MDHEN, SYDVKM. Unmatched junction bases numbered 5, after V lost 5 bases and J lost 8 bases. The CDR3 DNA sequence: TGTGCCAGCAGTCCGACAGGGAACGAAAAACTGTTTTTT. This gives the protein CASSPTGNEKLFF. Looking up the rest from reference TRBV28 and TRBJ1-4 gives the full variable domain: DVKVTQSSRYLVKRTGEKVFLECVQDMDHENMFWYRQDPGLGLRLIYFSYDVKMKEKGDIPEGYSVSREKKERFSLILESASTNQTSMYLCASSPTGNEKLFFGSGTQLSVL.

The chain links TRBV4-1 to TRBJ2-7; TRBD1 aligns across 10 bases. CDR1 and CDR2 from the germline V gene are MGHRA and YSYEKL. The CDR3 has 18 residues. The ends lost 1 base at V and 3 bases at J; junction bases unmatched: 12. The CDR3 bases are TGCGCCAGCAGCCAAGTATTGGGGCGCCGGGACAGGGGCTACGAGCAGTACTTC. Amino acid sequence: CASSQVLGRRDRGYEQYF.

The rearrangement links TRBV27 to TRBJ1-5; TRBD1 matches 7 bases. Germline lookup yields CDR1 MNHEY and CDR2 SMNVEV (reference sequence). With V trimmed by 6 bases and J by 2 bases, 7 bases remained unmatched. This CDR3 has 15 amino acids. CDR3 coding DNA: TGTGCCAGCAGATTCACAGGGGAGGGCAATCAGCCCCAGCATTTT. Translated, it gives CASRFTGEGNQPQHF.

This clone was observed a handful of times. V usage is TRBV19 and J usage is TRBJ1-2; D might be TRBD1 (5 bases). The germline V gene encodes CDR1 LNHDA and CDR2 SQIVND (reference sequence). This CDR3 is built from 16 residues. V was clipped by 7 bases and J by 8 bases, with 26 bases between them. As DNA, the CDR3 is TGTGCCAGTAATTTCTCCCCAGGCGGGGCCCGCTCGGGCTACACCTTC. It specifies CASNFSPGGARSGYTF.

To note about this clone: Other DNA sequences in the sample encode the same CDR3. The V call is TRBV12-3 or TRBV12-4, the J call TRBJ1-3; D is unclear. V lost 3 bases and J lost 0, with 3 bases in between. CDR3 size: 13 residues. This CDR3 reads CASSFSSGNTIYF. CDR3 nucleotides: TGTGCCAGCAGTTTTAGCTCTGGAAACACCATATATTTT.

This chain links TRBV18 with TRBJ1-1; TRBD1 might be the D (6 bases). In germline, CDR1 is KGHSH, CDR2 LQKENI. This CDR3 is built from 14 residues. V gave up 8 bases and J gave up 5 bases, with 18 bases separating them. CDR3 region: CASHGVAGETEAFF. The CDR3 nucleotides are TGTGCCAGCCATGGGGTCGCAGGGGAGACTGAAGCTTTCTTT.

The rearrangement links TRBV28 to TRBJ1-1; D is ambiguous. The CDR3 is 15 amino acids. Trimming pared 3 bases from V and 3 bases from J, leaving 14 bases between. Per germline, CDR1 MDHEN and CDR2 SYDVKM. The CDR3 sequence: CASSFVAALDTEAFF. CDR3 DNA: TGTGCCAGCAGTTTCGTAGCGGCTCTGGACACTGAAGCTTTCTTT.

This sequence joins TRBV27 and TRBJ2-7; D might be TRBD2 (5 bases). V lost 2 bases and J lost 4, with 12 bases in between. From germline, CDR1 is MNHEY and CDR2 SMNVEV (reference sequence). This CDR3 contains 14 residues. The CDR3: CASSLGAAAYEQYF. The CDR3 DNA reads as TGTGCCAGCAGTTTAGGCGCAGCGGCGTACGAGCAGTACTTC.

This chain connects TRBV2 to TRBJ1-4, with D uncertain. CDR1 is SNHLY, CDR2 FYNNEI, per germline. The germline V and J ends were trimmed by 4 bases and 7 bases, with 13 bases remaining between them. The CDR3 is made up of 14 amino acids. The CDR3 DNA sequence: TGTGCCAGCAGTGTGGAGGGCGATATTGAAAAACTGTTTTTT. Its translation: CASSVEGDIEKLFF.

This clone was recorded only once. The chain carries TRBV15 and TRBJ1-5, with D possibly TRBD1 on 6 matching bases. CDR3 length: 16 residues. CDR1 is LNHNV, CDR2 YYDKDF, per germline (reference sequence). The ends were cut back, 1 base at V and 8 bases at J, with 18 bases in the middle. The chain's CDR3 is CATSRVTTGSQKPQHF. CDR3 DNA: TGTGCCACCAGCAGAGTTACTACAGGGTCTCAGAAGCCCCAGCATTTT.

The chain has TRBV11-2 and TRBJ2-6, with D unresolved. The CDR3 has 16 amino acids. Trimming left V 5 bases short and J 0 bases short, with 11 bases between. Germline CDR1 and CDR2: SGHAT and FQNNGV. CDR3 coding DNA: TGTGCCAGCAGCCCTGACAAAACCTCTGGGGCCAACGTCCTGACTTTC. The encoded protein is CASSPDKTSGANVLTF. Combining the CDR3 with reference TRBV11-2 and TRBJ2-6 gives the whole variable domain EAGVAQSPRYKIIEKRQSVAFWCNPISGHATLYWYQQILGQGPKLLIQFQNNGVVDDSQLPKDRFSAERLKGVDSTLKIQPAKLEDSAVYLCASSPDKTSGANVLTFGAGSRLTVL.

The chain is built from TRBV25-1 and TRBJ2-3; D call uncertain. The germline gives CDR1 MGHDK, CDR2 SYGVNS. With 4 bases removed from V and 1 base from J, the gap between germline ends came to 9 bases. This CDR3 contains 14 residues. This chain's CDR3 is CASSAYRGTDTQYF. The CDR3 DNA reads TGTGCCAGCAGTGCGTATCGGGGCACAGATACGCAGTATTTT.

The CDR3 DNA sequence: TGTGCCAGCAGCGAGACAGTTGACACCTTC. Its protein is CASSETVDTF. The chain is built from TRBV9 and TRBJ1-2; D might be TRBD1 (5 bases). Germline CDR1 reads SGDLS; CDR2 reads YYNGEE. The CDR3 runs 10 residues. V was shortened by 3 bases and J by 12 bases, with 9 bases between the two germline ends.

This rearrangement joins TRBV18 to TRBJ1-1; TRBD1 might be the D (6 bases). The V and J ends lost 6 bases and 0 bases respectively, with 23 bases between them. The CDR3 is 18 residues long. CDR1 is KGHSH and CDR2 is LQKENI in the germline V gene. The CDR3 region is CASSHSQDRPPLNTEAFF. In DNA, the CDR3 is TGTGCCAGCTCCCATTCACAGGACAGACCCCCTCTGAACACTGAAGCTTTCTTT.

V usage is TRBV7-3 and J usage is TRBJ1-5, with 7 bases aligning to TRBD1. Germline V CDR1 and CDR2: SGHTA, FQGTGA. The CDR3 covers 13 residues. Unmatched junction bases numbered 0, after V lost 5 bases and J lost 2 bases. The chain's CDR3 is CASSTGGNQPQHF. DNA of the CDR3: TGTGCCAGCAGCACAGGGGGCAATCAGCCCCAGCATTTT.